One and the same sample provided the 20 T cell receptor beta chains below, sequenced in a study of tumour-infiltrating T cells in Burkitt lymphoma. Clones were read by immunoSEQ multiplex PCR, and TCRdb kept only the in-frame ones, dropping some. The sample contains around 50,000 clones, around 29% of which appear only once. Sample: tumor tissue. These receptors were collected from a human donor with Burkitt lymphoma.

The rearrangement links TRBV7-8 to TRBJ1-3; no reliable D call. Per germline, CDR1 SGHVS and CDR2 FQNEAQ. Between the trimmed V and J ends, which lost 1 base and 4 bases, there was a span of 14 bases. The CDR3 has 16 amino acids. The CDR3 is CASSLVGGLGGNTIYF. CDR3 nucleotide sequence: TGTGCCAGCAGCTTAGTTGGCGGGCTGGGAGGAAACACCATATATTTT. Complete variable domain (other parts from reference TRBV7-8 and TRBJ1-3): GAGVSQSPRYKVAKRGQDVALRCDPISGHVSLFWYQQALGQGPEFLTYFQNEAQLDKSGLPSDRFFAERPEGSVSTLKIQRTQQEDSAVYLCASSLVGGLGGNTIYFGEGSWLTVV.

This clone has only a few counts. The chain recombines TRBV6-4 with TRBJ2-3, with 12 nucleotides matching TRBD2. Germline assignment: CDR1 MRHNA and CDR2 SNTAGT. V trimming: 6 bases; J trimming: 4 bases; junction bases outside the gene matches: 8. The CDR3 consists of 16 residues. The CDR3 spells CASRDGLAGRPDTQYF. CDR3 coding DNA: TGTGCCAGCAGGGACGGACTAGCGGGGAGACCAGATACGCAGTATTTT.

This clone has just a few counts. The chain employs TRBV19 and TRBJ2-2; 8 positions match TRBD2. Per the germline V gene, CDR1 is LNHDA and CDR2 is SQIVND (reference sequence). V shed 6 bases, J shed 1 base, and the junction held 4 bases outside the gene matches. This CDR3 contains 15 residues. The CDR3 here is CASSPRGVNTGELFF. The CDR3 nucleotides read TGTGCCAGTAGCCCGCGGGGGGTGAACACCGGGGAGCTGTTTTTT.

This sequence joins TRBV29-1 and TRBJ1-2; D not resolved. The CDR3 length is 12 residues. Germline CDR1 is SQVTM and CDR2 is ANQGSEA. V was trimmed by 3 bases and J by 4 bases, leaving 9 bases between them. The CDR3 DNA follows: TGCAGCGTTGACAACAGTTCCTATGGCTACACCTTC. It yields the protein CSVDNSSYGYTF.

V usage is TRBV27 and J usage is TRBJ2-7; D is possibly TRBD1 (5 bases). Between the trimmed V and J ends, which lost 4 bases and 3 bases, there was a span of 16 bases. The germline V gene encodes CDR1 MNHEY and CDR2 SMNVEV (reference sequence). The CDR3 totals 15 residues. The CDR3 reads CASSSLGGADYEQYF. The CDR3 region has the DNA TGTGCCAGCAGTTCCCTAGGTGGGGCCGACTACGAGCAGTACTTC.

The V and J genes are TRBV10-3 and TRBJ1-2, with 8 nucleotides matching TRBD1. The CDR3 consists of 12 residues. Germline assignment: CDR1 ENHRY and CDR2 SYGVKD. V lost 7 bases, J lost 8 bases, and 6 bases stayed unmatched. CDR3 region: CAITQGAEGYTF. The CDR3 DNA reads as TGTGCCATCACCCAGGGGGCTGAGGGCTACACCTTC.

The chain has TRBV30 and TRBJ2-7; D unclear. This CDR3 has 14 amino acids. The germline V and J ends were trimmed by 0 bases and 3 bases, with 12 bases remaining between them. Germline V gene lookup returns CDR1 GTSNPN and CDR2 SVGIG (reference sequence). CDR3 in amino acids: CAWSVLGVGYEQYF. Here the CDR3 DNA reads TGTGCCTGGAGTGTACTTGGGGTGGGCTACGAGCAGTACTTC.

There are a few counts of this clone. The V call is TRBV19, the J call TRBJ1-2; tentative D call: TRBD1 (5 bases). Germline V lookup: CDR1 LNHDA, CDR2 SQIVND (reference sequence). Deletions cut 6 bases from V and 4 bases from J, with 12 bases between. CDR3 size: 13 residues. The CDR3 sequence: CASRTQGGYGYTF. CDR3 sequence (DNA): TGTGCCAGTAGAACCCAGGGAGGCTATGGCTACACCTTC.

The J gene is TRBJ1-1, the V gene TRBV27, with unresolved D. The CDR3 runs to 11 residues. V was trimmed by 8 bases and J by 4 bases, leaving 8 bases between them. CDR1 is MNHEY, CDR2 SMNVEV, per germline (reference sequence). The DNA of the CDR3 is TGTGCCAGCTCGTGGGGCACTGAAGCTTTCTTT. Translation: CASSWGTEAFF.

This clone was picked up a small number of times. The chain employs TRBV4-3 and TRBJ2-2; 11 bases are shared with TRBD1. CDR1 LGHNA and CDR2 YSLEER come from the germline V gene. The CDR3 contains 19 residues. After removal of 3 bases from V and 3 bases from J, the junction contained 12 bases not matched to a gene. CDR3 protein: CASSQTTWGTGGYTGELFF. In DNA, the CDR3 is TGCGCCAGCAGCCAGACCACATGGGGGACAGGGGGATACACCGGGGAGCTGTTTTTT.

CDR3 nucleotide sequence: TGTGCCAGCAGCCTAGGGGGACAGACCTATGGCTACACCTTC. It yields the protein CASSLGGQTYGYTF. The chain couples TRBV7-2 to TRBJ1-2; TRBD1 matches 7 bases. The CDR3 totals 14 residues. With 5 bases clipped from V and 4 bases from J, the junction kept 7 bases outside the gene matches. Germline V lookup: CDR1 SGHTA, CDR2 FQGNSA.

V and J are TRBV5-5 and TRBJ2-5; 9 bases are shared with TRBD2. Trimming took 4 bases from V and 12 from J; bases not matched to a gene: 13. The germline gives CDR1 SGHKS, CDR2 YYEKEE (reference sequence). The CDR3 runs 14 residues. The CDR3 sequence is CASSVGLAKGVKYF. The CDR3, as DNA: TGTGCCAGCAGCGTGGGACTAGCTAAGGGGGTAAAGTACTTC.

The rearrangement joins TRBV7-2 to TRBJ1-2; tentative D call: TRBD1 (6 bases). From germline, CDR1 is SGHTA and CDR2 FQGNSA. The V end lost 3 bases, the J end lost 8 bases, and 16 bases lay between the germline ends. The CDR3 runs to 14 residues. CDR3 residues: CASSFAGAGGGYTF. CDR3 coding DNA: TGTGCCAGCAGCTTTGCCGGGGCCGGGGGCGGCTACACCTTC.

This clone was detected a few times. The DNA of the CDR3 is TGTGCCATCAGGGACAATAATTCACCCCTCCACTTT. Protein sequence: CAIRDNNSPLHF. The gene calls are TRBV10-3 and TRBJ1-6; a possible D gene is TRBD1 (5 bases). CDR1 and CDR2 from the germline V gene are ENHRY and SYGVKD. The CDR3 loop spans 12 amino acids. The V gene lost 6 bases and the J gene lost 5 bases, with 5 bases spanning the gap.

The chain combines TRBV30 with TRBJ2-5; 11 bases agree with TRBD2. The V gene's germline CDR1 is GTSNPN and CDR2 SVGIG (reference sequence). The CDR3 totals 15 residues. Trimming took 3 bases from V and 4 from J; bases not matched to a gene: 7. The CDR3 region is CAWSFSGGALETQYF. CDR3 DNA sequence: TGTGCCTGGAGCTTTAGCGGGGGGGCCTTAGAGACCCAGTACTTC.

The V gene is TRBV6-6, the J gene TRBJ2-1; D unclear. The CDR3 spans 13 residues. Trimming took off 5 bases at V and 9 bases at J, with 14 bases between the two ends. CDR1 is MNHNY, CDR2 SVGAGI, per germline (reference sequence). The CDR3 coding sequence is TGTGCCAGCAGTCCCTCCACGTTCAGTGAGCAGTTCTTC. It codes for CASSPSTFSEQFF.

This clone was counted a few times. The CDR3 region is CASTPSIVGETQYF. Here the CDR3 DNA reads TGTGCCAGCACCCCATCGATAGTCGGAGAGACCCAGTACTTC. The chain joins TRBV7-9 to TRBJ2-5; D unresolved. CDR1 is SEHNR, CDR2 FQNEAQ, per germline (reference sequence). Trimming pared 7 bases from V and 4 bases from J, leaving 16 bases between. The CDR3 consists of 14 residues.

The rearrangement joins TRBV2 to TRBJ2-7; D possibly corresponds to TRBD2 (6 bases). Between the trimmed V and J ends, which lost 8 bases and 5 bases, there was a span of 16 bases. This CDR3 has 13 residues. Looked up from germline, CDR1 is SNHLY and CDR2 is FYNNEI. The CDR3 region is CASAGYLRNEQYF. CDR3 DNA: TGTGCCAGCGCGGGATATTTACGCAACGAGCAGTACTTC. The variable domain in full, completed from reference TRBV2 and TRBJ2-7, reads EPEVTQTPSHQVTQMGQEVILRCVPISNHLYFYWYRQILGQKVEFLVSFYNNEISEKSEIFDDQFSVERPDGSNFTLKIRSTKLEDSAMYFCASAGYLRNEQYFGPGTRLTVT.

The sample holds a few counts of this clone. The sample has other DNA sequences that encode this CDR3 too. This sequence joins TRBV19 and TRBJ1-5; unclear D gene. The CDR3 runs to 13 residues. V lost 3 bases, J lost 3 bases, and 6 bases lay in between. Germline assignment: CDR1 LNHDA and CDR2 SQIVND (reference sequence). The CDR3 DNA reads as TGTGCCAGTAGTATGGATTCCAATCAGCCCCAGCATTTT. It translates to CASSMDSNQPQHF. Full variable domain (remainder filled in from reference TRBV19 and TRBJ1-5): DGGITQSPKYLFRKEGQNVTLSCEQNLNHDAMYWYRQDPGQGLRLIYYSQIVNDFQKGDIAEGYSVSREKKESFPLTVTSAQKNPTAFYLCASSMDSNQPQHFGDGTRLSIL.

This chain uses TRBV19 with TRBJ2-5, with TRBD1 matching 8 bases. The germline CDR1 and CDR2 sequences are LNHDA and SQIVND (reference sequence). The CDR3 has 14 residues. V dropped 4 bases and J dropped 7; count of bases not matched to a gene: 8. CDR3 in amino acids: CASSTVGQGGTQYF. As DNA, the CDR3 is TGTGCCAGTAGTACGGTAGGACAGGGCGGGACCCAGTACTTC.